These T cell receptor beta chains were read from a single sample in a study of monozygotic twins with inflammatory bowel disease. TCRdb reanalyzed the 5' RACE reads, giving one entry per CDR3 protein sequence and no DNA. The listing records 400,000 to 500,000 distinct CDR3 sequences. Sequenced: blood. These receptors were obtained from a human donor with ulcerative colitis or Crohn's disease, or a healthy co-twin of an affected twin (not recorded which). CDR3s include the opening cysteine and the closing phenylalanine or tryptophan.

>TRBV12-3/TRBV12-4|TRBJ2-3
CASSAGTSGGTDTQYF
>TRBV14|TRBJ1-1
CASSPLGREVYAFF
>TRBV12-3/TRBV12-4|TRBJ2-1
CASSPWGQGRTSYNEQFF
>TRBV6-5|TRBJ1-6
CASSYSIGAGSNSPLHF
>TRBV5-5|TRBJ1-4
CASSLQGGEKLFF
>TRBV7-2|TRBJ1-1
CASRDRGFTEAFF
>TRBV27|TRBJ2-7
CASSSVAGARQYF
>TRBV15|TRBJ2-5
CATSNSGTGETQYF
>TRBV5-1|TRBJ1-1
CASSPGSVNTEAFF
>TRBV5-1|TRBJ2-1
CASSFDGGPGEQFF
>TRBV6-2/TRBV6-3|TRBJ1-2
CASSSGTIYGYTF
>TRBV5-6|TRBJ2-5
CASSLNEETQYF
>TRBV30|TRBJ1-2
CAWKRIKAGYTF
>TRBV9|TRBJ2-7
CASSVELGQFYEQYF
>TRBV10-3|TRBJ2-7
CAIGPASYEQYF
>TRBV5-1|TRBJ1-2
CASSLGGQVTANYGYTF
>TRBV7-9|TRBJ2-1
CASSLKGITISYNEQFF
>TRBV10-3|TRBJ2-7
CAISDNYEQYF
>TRBV20-1|TRBJ2-5
CSASTGGRGPRETQYF
>TRBV10-3|TRBJ1-6
CAISEDRGSNSPLHF
>TRBV29-1|TRBJ2-7
CSVRFSGVQSYEQYF
>TRBV7-6|TRBJ2-5
CASSLVAREKTQYF
>TRBV11-2|TRBJ2-2
CASSLGASGRADTGELFF
>TRBV24-1|TRBJ2-5
CATSDPRTGEETQYF
>TRBV12-3/TRBV12-4|TRBJ2-3
CASFTQGADTQYF
>TRBV7-2|TRBJ1-1
CASGPTGVNTEAFF
>TRBV11-2|TRBJ2-7
CASSYRWSSYEQYF
>TRBV12-3/TRBV12-4|TRBJ2-4
CASSPGGSKNIQYF
>TRBV3-1|TRBJ2-2
CASSRGQQGLAVLNTGELFF